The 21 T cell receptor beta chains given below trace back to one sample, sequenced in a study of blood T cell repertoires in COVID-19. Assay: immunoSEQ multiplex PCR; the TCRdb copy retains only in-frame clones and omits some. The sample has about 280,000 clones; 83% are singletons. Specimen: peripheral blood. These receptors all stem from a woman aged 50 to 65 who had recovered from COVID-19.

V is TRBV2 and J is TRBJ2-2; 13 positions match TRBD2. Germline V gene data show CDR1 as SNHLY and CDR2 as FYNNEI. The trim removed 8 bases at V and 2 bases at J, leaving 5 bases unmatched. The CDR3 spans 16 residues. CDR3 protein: CASGGLAGRNTGELFF. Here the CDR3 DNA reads TGTGCCAGCGGGGGACTAGCGGGAAGAAACACCGGGGAGCTGTTTTTT.

For the CDR3, the DNA is TGTGCCAGCAGCCCACTAGCGGGAGTATTTTCCTACAATGAGCAGTTCTTC. It is translated as CASSPLAGVFSYNEQFF. The chain is built from TRBV28 and TRBJ2-1; 11 positions agree with TRBD2. The CDR3 has 17 residues. The germline CDR1 and CDR2 sequences are MDHEN and SYDVKM. V was clipped by 6 bases and J by 1 base; unmatched bases: 8.

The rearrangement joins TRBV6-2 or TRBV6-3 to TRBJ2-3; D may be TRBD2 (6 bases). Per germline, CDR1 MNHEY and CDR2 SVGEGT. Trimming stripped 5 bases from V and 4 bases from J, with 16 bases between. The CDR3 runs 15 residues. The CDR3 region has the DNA TGTGCCAGCAGTCCCTACCGGGGGAGCGCAGATACGCAGTATTTT. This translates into CASSPYRGSADTQYF.

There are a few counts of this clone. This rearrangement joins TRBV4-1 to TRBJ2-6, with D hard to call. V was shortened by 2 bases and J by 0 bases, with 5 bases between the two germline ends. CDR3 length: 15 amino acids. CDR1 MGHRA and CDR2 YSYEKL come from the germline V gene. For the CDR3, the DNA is TGCGCCAGCAGCCAATTGAGCTCTGGGGCCAACGTCCTGACTTTC. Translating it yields CASSQLSSGANVLTF.

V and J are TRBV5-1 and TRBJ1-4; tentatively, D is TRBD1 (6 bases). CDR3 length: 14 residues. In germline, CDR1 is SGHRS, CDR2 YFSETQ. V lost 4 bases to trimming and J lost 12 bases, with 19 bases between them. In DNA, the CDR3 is TGCGCCAGCAGCCCGGGACATGCTCTGTCGGAACTGTTTTTT. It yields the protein CASSPGHALSELFF.

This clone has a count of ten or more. The CDR3 DNA reads TGTGCCAGCTCGCTTGGGGTAGCGGGGGGGGAGCAGTACTTC. Its translation: CASSLGVAGGEQYF. This chain links TRBV5-4 with TRBJ2-7; 11 positions agree with TRBD2. V was pared by 7 bases and J by 7 bases, with 10 bases of the junction left unmatched. The CDR3 covers 14 residues. Germline V CDR1 and CDR2: SGHNT, YYREEE (reference sequence).

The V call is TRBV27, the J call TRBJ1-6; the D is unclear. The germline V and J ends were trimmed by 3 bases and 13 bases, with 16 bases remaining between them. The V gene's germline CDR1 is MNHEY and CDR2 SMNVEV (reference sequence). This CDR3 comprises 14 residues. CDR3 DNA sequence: TGTGCCAGCAGTTTCCTAGAAGAAAAAGCCCCCCTCCACTTT. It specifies CASSFLEEKAPLHF.

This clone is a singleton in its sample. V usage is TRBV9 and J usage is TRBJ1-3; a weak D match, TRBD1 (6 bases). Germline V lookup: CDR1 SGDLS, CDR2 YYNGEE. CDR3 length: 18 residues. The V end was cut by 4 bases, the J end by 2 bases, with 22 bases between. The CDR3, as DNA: TGTGCCAGCAGCACCCGATTTAACAGGGAAGAGACTGGAAACACCATATATTTT. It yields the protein CASSTRFNREETGNTIYF.

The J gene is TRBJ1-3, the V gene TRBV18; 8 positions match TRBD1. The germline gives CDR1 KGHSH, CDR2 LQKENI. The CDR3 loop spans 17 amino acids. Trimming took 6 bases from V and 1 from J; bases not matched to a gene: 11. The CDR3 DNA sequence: TGTGCCAGCTCCCCCCGACAGGGGATAATGTCTGGAAACACCATATATTTT. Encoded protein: CASSPRQGIMSGNTIYF.

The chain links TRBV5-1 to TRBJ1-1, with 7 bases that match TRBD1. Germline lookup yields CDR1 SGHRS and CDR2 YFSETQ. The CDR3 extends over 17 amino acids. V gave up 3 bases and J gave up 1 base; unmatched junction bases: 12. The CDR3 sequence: CASSSGRRGQQNTEAFF. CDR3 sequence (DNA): TGCGCCAGCAGCTCAGGGAGAAGGGGGCAGCAGAACACTGAAGCTTTCTTT.

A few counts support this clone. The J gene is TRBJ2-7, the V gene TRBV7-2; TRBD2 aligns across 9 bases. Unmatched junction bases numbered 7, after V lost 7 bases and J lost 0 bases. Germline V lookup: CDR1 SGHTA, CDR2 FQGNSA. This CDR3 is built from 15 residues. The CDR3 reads CASTVAGANSYEQYF. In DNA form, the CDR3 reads TGTGCCAGCACCGTAGCGGGGGCAAACTCCTACGAGCAGTACTTC.

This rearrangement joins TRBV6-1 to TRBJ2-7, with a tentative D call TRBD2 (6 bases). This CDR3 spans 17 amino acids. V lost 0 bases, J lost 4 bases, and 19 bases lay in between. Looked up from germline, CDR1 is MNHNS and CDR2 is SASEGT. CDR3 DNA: TGTGCCAGCAGTGAAGCGCTTCGGAGGGGCGCAGGATACGAGCAGTACTTC. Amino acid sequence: CASSEALRRGAGYEQYF.

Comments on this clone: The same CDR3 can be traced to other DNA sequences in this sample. The chain's CDR3 is CASSYSGQGSYEQYF. CDR3 nucleotide sequence: TGTGCCAGCAGTTACTCGGGCCAGGGGAGCTACGAGCAGTACTTC. J is TRBJ2-7 and V is TRBV6-5; D perhaps matches TRBD1 (6 bases). Germline CDR1 and CDR2: MNHEY and SVGAGI. The CDR3 contains 15 residues. V lost 0 bases and J lost 3, with 12 bases in between.

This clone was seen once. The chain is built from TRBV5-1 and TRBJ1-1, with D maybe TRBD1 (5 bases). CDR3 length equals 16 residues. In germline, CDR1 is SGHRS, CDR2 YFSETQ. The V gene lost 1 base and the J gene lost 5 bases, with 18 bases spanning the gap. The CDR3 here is CASSLWDLNAGTEAFF. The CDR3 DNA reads TGCGCCAGCAGCTTGTGGGACCTCAACGCGGGGACTGAAGCTTTCTTT.

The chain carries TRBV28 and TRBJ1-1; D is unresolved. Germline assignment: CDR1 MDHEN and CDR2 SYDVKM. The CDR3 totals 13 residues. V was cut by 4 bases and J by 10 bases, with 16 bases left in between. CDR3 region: CASSSQASGIAFF. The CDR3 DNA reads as TGTGCCAGCAGTTCCCAAGCTTCCGGGATAGCTTTCTTT.

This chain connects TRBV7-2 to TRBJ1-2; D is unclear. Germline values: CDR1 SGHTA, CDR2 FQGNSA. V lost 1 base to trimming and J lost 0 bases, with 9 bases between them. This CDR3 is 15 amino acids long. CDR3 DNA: TGTGCCAGCAGCTTAGTAATCGGGTCTAACTATGGCTACACCTTC. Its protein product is CASSLVIGSNYGYTF.

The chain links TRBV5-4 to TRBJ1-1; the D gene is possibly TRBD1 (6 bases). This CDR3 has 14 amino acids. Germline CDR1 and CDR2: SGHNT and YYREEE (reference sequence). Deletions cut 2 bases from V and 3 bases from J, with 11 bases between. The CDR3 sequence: CASSFRGGDTEAFF. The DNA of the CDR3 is TGTGCCAGCAGCTTTAGGGGGGGAGACACTGAAGCTTTCTTT.

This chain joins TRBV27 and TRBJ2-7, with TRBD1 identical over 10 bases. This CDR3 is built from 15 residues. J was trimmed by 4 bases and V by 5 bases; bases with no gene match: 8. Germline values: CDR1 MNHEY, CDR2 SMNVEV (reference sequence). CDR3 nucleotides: TGTGCCAGCAGTCGAGGACAGGGGGTTCTATACGAGCAGTACTTC. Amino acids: CASSRGQGVLYEQYF.

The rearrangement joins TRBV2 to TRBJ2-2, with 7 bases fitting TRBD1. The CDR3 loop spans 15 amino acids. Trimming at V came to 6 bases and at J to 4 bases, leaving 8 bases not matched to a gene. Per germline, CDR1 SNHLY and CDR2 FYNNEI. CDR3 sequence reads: CASSRDRAGTGELFF. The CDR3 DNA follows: TGTGCCAGCAGCCGAGACAGGGCGGGCACCGGGGAGCTGTTTTTT.

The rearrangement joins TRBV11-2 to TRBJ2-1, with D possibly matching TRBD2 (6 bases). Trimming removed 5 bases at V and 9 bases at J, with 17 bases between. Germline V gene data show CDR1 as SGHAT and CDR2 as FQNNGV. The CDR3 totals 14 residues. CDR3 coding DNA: TGTGCCAGCAGCCCACCGGGCGGGGCGGGTGAGCAGTTCTTC. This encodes CASSPPGGAGEQFF.

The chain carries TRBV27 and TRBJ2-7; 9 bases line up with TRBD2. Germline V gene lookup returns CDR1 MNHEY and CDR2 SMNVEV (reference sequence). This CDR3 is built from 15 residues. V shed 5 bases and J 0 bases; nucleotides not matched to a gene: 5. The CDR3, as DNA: TGTGCCAGCAGTGTAGCGGGGGCCTTCTCCTACGAGCAGTACTTC. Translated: CASSVAGAFSYEQYF.